Below, 12 T cell receptor beta chains from the same sample are listed, as sequenced in a study of OX40 agonist ivuxolimab in advanced cancers. Library prep was done by the immunoSEQ multiplex PCR assay. The source is immuneACCESS, and TCRdb retained only in-frame sequences with V and J called. Part of the clones is not carried over; for the studies checked, unresolved V genes explain less than half of this, and the remainder is unexplained. In all, the sample holds approximately 62,000 clones, and roughly 92% of those were seen once. Clones ranked in the top ten supply around an eighth of the sample. Sequences were derived from CD4+ or CD8+ T cells sorted from blood, sampled in a trial of the OX40 agonist ivuxolimab. The receptors derive from an adult with an advanced solid tumor such as melanoma, head and neck, liver or kidney cancer.

The V and J genes are TRBV7-6 and TRBJ2-3, with D uncertain. V lost 1 base to trimming and J lost 0 bases, with 8 bases between them. Germline assignment: CDR1 SGHVS and CDR2 FNYEAQ. This CDR3 is built from 15 residues. The CDR3: CASSLGQSSTDTQYF. Here the CDR3 DNA reads TGTGCCAGCAGCTTAGGGCAGTCAAGCACAGATACGCAGTATTTT.

The chain combines TRBV13 with TRBJ2-7, with D perhaps given as TRBD1 or TRBD2 (5 bases each). Germline V lookup: CDR1 PRHDT, CDR2 FYEKMQ (reference sequence). Deletions cut 5 bases from V and 7 bases from J, with 15 bases between. The CDR3 contains 13 residues. In DNA, the CDR3 is TGTGCCAGCAGCCCCACCTCTGGGGGTGAGCAGTACTTC. This sequence encodes CASSPTSGGEQYF.

V usage is TRBV2 and J usage is TRBJ2-7; D remains unclear. Per the germline V gene, CDR1 is SNHLY and CDR2 is FYNNEI. The CDR3 totals 13 residues. V lost 7 bases and J lost 0, with 10 bases in between. CDR3 in amino acids: CASKLLSSYEQYF. CDR3 sequence (DNA): TGTGCCAGCAAACTCCTGAGCTCCTACGAGCAGTACTTC.

CDR3 bases: TGTGCCAGCAGCAACCGGGACAGCTCGTACAGGGAGACCCAGTACTTC. As protein: CASSNRDSSYRETQYF. The chain joins TRBV9 to TRBJ2-5; 7 bases map to TRBD1. The V gene end was trimmed by 4 bases and the J gene end by 5 bases; junction bases not matched to a gene: 14. The CDR3 consists of 16 residues. Germline CDR1 is SGDLS and CDR2 is YYNGEE.

The chain has TRBV12-5 and TRBJ2-1, with D perhaps matching TRBD1 (5 bases). Trimming stripped 0 bases from V and 3 bases from J, with 12 bases between. Germline-derived CDR1 and CDR2 are LGHNT and FRNRAP. The CDR3 totals 16 residues. In DNA form, the CDR3 reads TGTGCTAGTGGTTTGGTAGCTGGACAAAGCTACAATGAGCAGTTCTTC. It yields the protein CASGLVAGQSYNEQFF.

J is TRBJ2-7 and V is TRBV4-1; no reliable D call. V was pared by 1 base and J by 0 bases, with 10 bases between. CDR1 and CDR2 from the germline V gene are MGHRA and YSYEKL. The CDR3 loop spans 15 amino acids. This chain's CDR3 is CASSQGERPSYEQYF. CDR3 sequence (DNA): TGCGCCAGCAGCCAAGGCGAGCGCCCCTCCTACGAGCAGTACTTC.

The chain uses TRBV11-2 and TRBJ2-3; no clear D. The CDR3 length is 15 residues. From germline, CDR1 is SGHAT and CDR2 FQNNGV. V lost 4 bases to trimming and J lost 6 bases, with 17 bases between them. The CDR3 DNA follows: TGTGCCAGCAGCTCCACTCCGATAGTCTCTGATACGCAGTATTTT. This gives the protein CASSSTPIVSDTQYF.

This clone showed up just once. The chain has TRBV11-3 and TRBJ2-7; D possibly corresponds to TRBD2 (6 bases). V was trimmed by 3 bases and J by 2 bases, leaving 11 bases between them. The germline V gene has CDR1 SGHNT and CDR2 YENEEA. The CDR3 length is 14 residues. For the CDR3, the DNA is TGTGCCAGCAGCTTGAGGGAGGAGCCCTACGAGCAGTACTTC. Translation: CASSLREEPYEQYF.

The rearrangement joins TRBV21-1 to TRBJ1-2. TRBV21-1 is described as a pseudogene. There are 16 residues in the CDR3. The CDR3 nucleotides are TGTGCCAGCACGGAACGGGGGGGGCTACTTAACTATGGCTACACCTTC. This codes for CASTERGGLLNYGYTF.

CDR3 in amino acids: CASSYFSARNEQFF. In DNA, the CDR3 is TGTGCCAGCAGTTACTTCTCAGCGAGGAATGAGCAGTTCTTC. The chain employs TRBV6-5 and TRBJ2-1; no clear D. The V end was cut by 1 base, the J end by 7 bases, with 11 bases between. The germline gives CDR1 MNHEY, CDR2 SVGAGI. The CDR3 runs to 14 residues.

The J gene is TRBJ2-7, the V gene TRBV7-9; a possible D gene is TRBD2 (6 bases). The ends were cut back, 0 bases at V and 6 bases at J, with 15 bases in the middle. CDR1 and CDR2 (germline): SEHNR, FQNEAQ (reference sequence). This CDR3 spans 15 amino acids. The CDR3 bases are TGTGCCAGCAGCTTAGCGCCAGGGACTCCCGTCGAGCAGTACTTC. Amino acid sequence: CASSLAPGTPVEQYF.

The genes are TRBV6-1 and TRBJ1-5; D unclear. This CDR3 is 15 amino acids long. V was pared by 2 bases and J by 5 bases, with 13 bases between. Germline loops: CDR1 MNHNS, CDR2 SASEGT. CDR3 loop: CASSETAHLDQPQHF. The CDR3 nucleotides read TGTGCCAGCAGTGAAACGGCCCATCTCGATCAGCCCCAGCATTTT.